This T cell receptor (beta chain) was captured in a study of blood T cell repertoires in COVID-19. Original analysis: From reference gene primer amplification, estimates of nucleated cell counts were derived. The repertoire was sequenced with immunoSEQ multiplex PCR; TCRdb's copy has only in-frame clones and lacks some. V and J calls plus clone size are reproduced from that table; the DNA served to infer D and trimming. The sample carries 80,000 to 130,000 clones, more than 90% recorded once. The specimen was peripheral blood. This receptor was taken from a man between 65 and 85 years old with acute or convalescent COVID-19.

The CDR3 here is CASSESRQGGTEAFF. The DNA of the CDR3 is TGTGCCAGCAGTGAATCACGACAGGGGGGCACTGAAGCTTTCTTT. The chain carries TRBV6-4 and TRBJ1-1, with 9 nucleotides matching TRBD1. This CDR3 contains 15 residues. V trimming: 3 bases; J trimming: 4 bases; junction bases outside the gene matches: 6. Germline V lookup: CDR1 MRHNA, CDR2 SNTAGT.